Below are 19 T cell receptor beta chains sequenced from a single sample in a study of blood T cell repertoires in COVID-19. Assay: immunoSEQ multiplex PCR; the TCRdb copy retains only in-frame clones and omits some. The sample has about 70,000 clones; over 70% are singletons. The sequencing sample was made of peripheral blood. Receptors originate from a man aged 50-60 years with active COVID-19.

This sequence joins TRBV30 and TRBJ1-4; D is unresolved. Trimming pared 4 bases from V and 7 bases from J, leaving 7 bases between. Looked up from germline, CDR1 is GTSNPN and CDR2 is SVGIG (reference sequence). This CDR3 contains 11 residues. The CDR3 coding sequence is TGTGCCTGGAAATGGAGTGAAAAACTGTTTTTT. It specifies CAWKWSEKLFF.

Notes on this clone: The same CDR3 also results from other DNA sequences found in this sample. The V and J genes are TRBV4-2 and TRBJ1-5, with TRBD1 as a possible D gene (6 bases). CDR1 is LGHNA, CDR2 YNFKEQ, per germline. Trimming pared 3 bases from V and 2 bases from J, leaving 11 bases between. This CDR3 is built from 15 residues. The CDR3 spells CASSHGGGGNQPQHF. Written as DNA, the CDR3 is TGTGCCAGCAGCCATGGGGGGGGCGGCAATCAGCCCCAGCATTTT.

The J gene is TRBJ1-1, the V gene TRBV6-1, with D maybe TRBD1 (6 bases). V dropped 2 bases and J dropped 4 bases, with 14 bases sitting between them. Germline CDR1 and CDR2: MNHNS and SASEGT. The CDR3 contains 15 residues. In DNA, the CDR3 is TGTGCCAGCAGTGAATCCCCAACAGGGAGCACTGAAGCTTTCTTT. As protein: CASSESPTGSTEAFF.

This clone was recorded once. The chain couples TRBV4-1 to TRBJ2-2; TRBD1 aligns across 8 bases. The CDR3 runs to 16 residues. Germline CDR1 reads MGHRA; CDR2 reads YSYEKL. Unmatched junction bases numbered 5, after V lost 1 base and J lost 4 bases. The CDR3 region has the DNA TGCGCCAGCAGCCAAGGACAGGGGCGGGTCACCGGGGAGCTGTTTTTT. Its protein is CASSQGQGRVTGELFF.

The chain recombines TRBV24-1 with TRBJ1-5; TRBD1 is a possible D gene (6 bases). V shed 3 bases and J shed 3 bases, with 8 bases lying between them. Germline CDR1 and CDR2: KGHDR and SFDVKD. There are 14 residues in the CDR3. The CDR3 region has the DNA TGTGCCACCAGTGATGACAGGCTCAATCAGCCCCAGCATTTT. This translates into CATSDDRLNQPQHF.

CDR3 in DNA: TGTGCCAGCAGTCCCCGCTCCTGGCCTGAAGCTTTCTTT. This sequence encodes CASSPRSWPEAFF. The gene calls are TRBV27 and TRBJ1-1; no firm D call. Germline values: CDR1 MNHEY, CDR2 SMNVEV (reference sequence). The CDR3 covers 13 residues. Deletions cut 5 bases from V and 6 bases from J, with 13 bases between.

This chain links TRBV4-1 with TRBJ2-1; TRBD2 agrees at 9 bases. With V trimmed by 1 base and J by 5 bases, 3 bases remained unmatched. The CDR3 is made up of 15 amino acids. The germline V gene encodes CDR1 MGHRA and CDR2 YSYEKL. The DNA of the CDR3 is TGCGCCAGCAGCCAAGGACTAGCGGATGACAATGAGCAGTTCTTC. Protein sequence: CASSQGLADDNEQFF.

V is TRBV29-1 and J is TRBJ2-7; TRBD1 might be the D (5 bases). The CDR3 covers 13 residues. In germline, CDR1 is SQVTM, CDR2 ANQGSEA. Trimming took off 7 bases at V and 0 bases at J, with 13 bases between the two ends. DNA for the CDR3: TGCAGCGCAGGACACTTGAACTCCTACGAGCAGTACTTC. Protein product: CSAGHLNSYEQYF.

V and J are TRBV7-9 and TRBJ2-1; possible D gene TRBD2, 6 bases. This CDR3 has 13 residues. CDR1 is SEHNR, CDR2 FQNEAQ, per germline (reference sequence). The V gene lost 7 bases and the J gene lost 5 bases, with 12 bases spanning the gap. This chain's CDR3 is CASTYSGNNEQFF. The DNA of the CDR3 is TGTGCCAGCACCTATAGCGGAAACAATGAGCAGTTCTTC.

The J gene is TRBJ2-3, the V gene TRBV10-3; 7 bases line up with TRBD2. Germline CDR1 and CDR2: ENHRY and SYGVKD. CDR3 length equals 14 residues. V lost 6 bases to trimming and J lost 1 base; unmatched junction nucleotides: 4. The CDR3 region is CAISDGLGTDTQYF. The CDR3 bases are TGTGCCATCAGCGACGGACTAGGCACAGATACGCAGTATTTT.

Only a few counts were recorded for this clone. The chain employs TRBV7-6 and TRBJ2-7; weak D call: TRBD2 (6 bases). V lost 5 bases to trimming and J lost 2 bases, with 16 bases between them. Germline lookup yields CDR1 SGHVS and CDR2 FNYEAQ. The CDR3 is made up of 15 amino acids. CDR3 sequence: CASSLRASDTYEQYF. The CDR3 DNA sequence: TGTGCCAGCAGCCTCCGGGCTAGCGACACCTACGAGCAGTACTTC.

V usage is TRBV7-2 and J usage is TRBJ1-5, with D unresolved. Germline CDR1 and CDR2: SGHTA and FQGNSA. V lost 1 base and J 0 bases, leaving 7 bases between the germline ends. The CDR3 is 15 residues long. The CDR3 DNA reads TGTGCCAGCAGCTTAGGCGTTTCTAGCAATCAGCCCCAGCATTTT. This encodes CASSLGVSSNQPQHF.

This clone was seen more than once but under ten times. This rearrangement joins TRBV5-6 to TRBJ2-2, with D possibly TRBD1 on 6 matching bases. V lost 0 bases and J 6 bases, leaving 12 bases between the germline ends. This CDR3 is built from 15 residues. Per the germline V gene, CDR1 is SGHDT and CDR2 is YYEEEE. CDR3: CASSLGQVWSGELFF. The CDR3 DNA reads TGTGCCAGCAGCTTGGGACAGGTCTGGTCCGGGGAGCTGTTTTTT.

The chain is built from TRBV18 and TRBJ1-1, with 9 bases lining up with TRBD1. V trimming: 4 bases; J trimming: 3 bases; junction bases outside the gene matches: 9. The V gene's germline CDR1 is KGHSH and CDR2 LQKENI. This CDR3 spans 16 amino acids. The CDR3 loop is CASSQTGGRGDTEAFF. CDR3 coding DNA: TGTGCCAGCTCACAAACAGGGGGCCGTGGTGACACTGAAGCTTTCTTT.

The chain has TRBV4-1 and TRBJ2-3, with TRBD2 matching over 13 bases. Germline V lookup: CDR1 MGHRA, CDR2 YSYEKL. CDR3 length: 16 residues. V shed 1 base and J 4 bases; nucleotides not matched to a gene: 2. The DNA for the CDR3 is TGCGCCAGCAGCCAAGGGACTAGCGGGAGTGCAGATACGCAGTATTTT. It specifies CASSQGTSGSADTQYF.

J is TRBJ2-1 and V is TRBV7-9, with 8 nucleotides matching TRBD2. Trimming cost V 2 bases and J 6 bases; bases outside gene matches: 18. The germline V gene has CDR1 SEHNR and CDR2 FQNEAQ (reference sequence). The CDR3 runs 19 residues. In DNA form, the CDR3 reads TGTGCCAGCAGCTTACAAAGCGGGGGAACCGGGAGTCGAGGCAATGAGCAGTTCTTC. This translates into CASSLQSGGTGSRGNEQFF.

The chain has TRBV24-1 and TRBJ2-1; perhaps TRBD1 as D (6 bases). The CDR3 runs to 16 residues. Looked up from germline, CDR1 is KGHDR and CDR2 is SFDVKD. V shed 1 base and J shed 0 bases, with 9 bases lying between them. CDR3: CATSDLRDNSYNEQFF. For the CDR3, the DNA is TGTGCCACCAGTGATTTACGGGACAACTCCTACAATGAGCAGTTCTTC.

This clone has just one count. This chain joins TRBV27 and TRBJ2-1; 9 bases align to TRBD2. From germline, CDR1 is MNHEY and CDR2 SMNVEV (reference sequence). The CDR3 consists of 19 residues. V shed 2 bases, J shed 4 bases, and the junction held 15 bases outside the gene matches. The CDR3 coding sequence is TGTGCCAGCAGTTTAATGGGAGCGGTAGTAGCGGGGGTTTACAATGAGCAGTTCTTC. This codes for CASSLMGAVVAGVYNEQFF.

This clone has a single count. The rearrangement joins TRBV5-6 to TRBJ1-5, with 7 bases that match TRBD1. In germline, CDR1 is SGHDT, CDR2 YYEEEE. The CDR3 covers 14 residues. The ends lost 5 bases at V and 7 bases at J; junction bases unmatched: 9. Written as DNA, the CDR3 is TGTGCCAGCAGGAAGACAGGGTTGAGCCAGCCCCAGCATTTT. This encodes CASRKTGLSQPQHF.